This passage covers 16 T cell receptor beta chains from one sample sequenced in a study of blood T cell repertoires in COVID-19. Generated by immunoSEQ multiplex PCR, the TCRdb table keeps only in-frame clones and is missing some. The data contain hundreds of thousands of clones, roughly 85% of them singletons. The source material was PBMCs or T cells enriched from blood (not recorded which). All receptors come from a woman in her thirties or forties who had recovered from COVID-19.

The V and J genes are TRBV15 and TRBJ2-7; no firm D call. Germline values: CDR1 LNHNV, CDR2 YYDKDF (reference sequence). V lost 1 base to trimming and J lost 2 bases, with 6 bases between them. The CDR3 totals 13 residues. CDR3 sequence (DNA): TGTGCCACCAGCAGAGCAAGCGCCTACGAGCAGTACTTC. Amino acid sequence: CATSRASAYEQYF.

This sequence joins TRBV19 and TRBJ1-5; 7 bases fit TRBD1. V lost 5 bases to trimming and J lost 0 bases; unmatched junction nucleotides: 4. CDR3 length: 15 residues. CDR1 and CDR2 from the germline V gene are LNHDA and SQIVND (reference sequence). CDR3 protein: CASSRGTASNQPQHF. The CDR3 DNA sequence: TGTGCCAGTAGTCGAGGGACAGCTAGCAATCAGCCCCAGCATTTT.

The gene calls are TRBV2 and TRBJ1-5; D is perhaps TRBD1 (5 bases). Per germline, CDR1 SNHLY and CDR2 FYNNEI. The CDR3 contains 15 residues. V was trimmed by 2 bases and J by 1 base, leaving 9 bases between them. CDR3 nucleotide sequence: TGTGCCAGCAGTGAATTGGGGCTAAGCAATCAGCCCCAGCATTTT. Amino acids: CASSELGLSNQPQHF.

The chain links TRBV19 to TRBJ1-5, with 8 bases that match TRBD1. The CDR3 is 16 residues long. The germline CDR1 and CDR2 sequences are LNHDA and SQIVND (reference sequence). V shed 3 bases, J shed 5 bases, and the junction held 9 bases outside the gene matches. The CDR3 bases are TGTGCCAGTAGTATTCCCGGGACAGGAACCCATCAGCCCCAGCATTTT. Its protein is CASSIPGTGTHQPQHF.

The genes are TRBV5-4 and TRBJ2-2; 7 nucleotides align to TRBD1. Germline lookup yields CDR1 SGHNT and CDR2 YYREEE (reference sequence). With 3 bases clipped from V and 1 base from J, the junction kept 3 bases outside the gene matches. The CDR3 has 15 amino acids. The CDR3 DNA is TGTGCCAGCAGCTCCTACAGGGGGAACACCGGGGAGCTGTTTTTT. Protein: CASSSYRGNTGELFF.

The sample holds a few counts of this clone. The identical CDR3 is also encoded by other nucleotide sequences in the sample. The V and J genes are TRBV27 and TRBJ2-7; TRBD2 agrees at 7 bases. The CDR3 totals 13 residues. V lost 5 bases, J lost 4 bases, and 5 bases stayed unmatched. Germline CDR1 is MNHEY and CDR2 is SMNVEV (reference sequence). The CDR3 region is CASSRGLTYEQYF. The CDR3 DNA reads TGTGCCAGCAGTCGGGGACTAACTTACGAGCAGTACTTC.

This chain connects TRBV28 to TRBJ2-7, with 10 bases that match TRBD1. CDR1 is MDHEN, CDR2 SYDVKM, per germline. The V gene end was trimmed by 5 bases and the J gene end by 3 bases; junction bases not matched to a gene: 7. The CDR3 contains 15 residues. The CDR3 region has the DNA TGTGCCAGCAGTGGCCCCGGGACAGGGGTCTACGAGCAGTACTTC. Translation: CASSGPGTGVYEQYF.

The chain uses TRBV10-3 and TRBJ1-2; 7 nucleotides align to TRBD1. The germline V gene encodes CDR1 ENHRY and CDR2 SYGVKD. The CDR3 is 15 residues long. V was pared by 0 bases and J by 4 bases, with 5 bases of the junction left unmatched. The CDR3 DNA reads TGTGCCATCAGTGAGTCAGGGGGCTATAGCTATGGCTACACCTTC. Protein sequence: CAISESGGYSYGYTF.

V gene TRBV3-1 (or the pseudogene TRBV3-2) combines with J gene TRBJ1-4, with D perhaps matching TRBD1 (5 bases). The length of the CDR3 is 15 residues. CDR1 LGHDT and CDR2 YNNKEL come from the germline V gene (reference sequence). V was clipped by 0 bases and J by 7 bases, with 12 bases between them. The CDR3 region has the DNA TGTGCCAGCAGCCAAGAGACCAGGAGGGGTGAAAAACTGTTTTTT. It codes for CASSQETRRGEKLFF.

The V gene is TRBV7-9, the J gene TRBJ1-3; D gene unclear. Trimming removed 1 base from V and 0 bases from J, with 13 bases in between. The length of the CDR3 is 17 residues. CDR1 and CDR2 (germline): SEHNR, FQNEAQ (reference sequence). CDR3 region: CASSLGPGLFSGNTIYF. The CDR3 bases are TGTGCCAGCAGCTTAGGTCCAGGCCTATTCTCTGGAAACACCATATATTTT.

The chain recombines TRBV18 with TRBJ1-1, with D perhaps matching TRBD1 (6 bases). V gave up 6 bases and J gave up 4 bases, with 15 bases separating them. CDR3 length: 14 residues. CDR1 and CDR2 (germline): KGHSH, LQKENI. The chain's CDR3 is CASSIQGLGTEAFF. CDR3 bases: TGTGCCAGCTCGATTCAGGGGTTAGGCACTGAAGCTTTCTTT.

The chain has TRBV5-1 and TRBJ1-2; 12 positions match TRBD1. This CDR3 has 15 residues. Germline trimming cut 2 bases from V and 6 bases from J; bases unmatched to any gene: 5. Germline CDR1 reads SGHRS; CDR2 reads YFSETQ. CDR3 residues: CASSFGTGGSNGYTF. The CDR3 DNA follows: TGCGCCAGCAGCTTTGGGACAGGGGGCAGTAATGGCTACACCTTC.

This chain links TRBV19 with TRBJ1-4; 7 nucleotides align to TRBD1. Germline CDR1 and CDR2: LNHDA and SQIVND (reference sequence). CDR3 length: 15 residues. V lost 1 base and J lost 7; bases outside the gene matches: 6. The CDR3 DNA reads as TGTGCCAGTAGTATAGCACAGGGGTTTGGTGAAAAACTGTTTTTT. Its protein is CASSIAQGFGEKLFF.

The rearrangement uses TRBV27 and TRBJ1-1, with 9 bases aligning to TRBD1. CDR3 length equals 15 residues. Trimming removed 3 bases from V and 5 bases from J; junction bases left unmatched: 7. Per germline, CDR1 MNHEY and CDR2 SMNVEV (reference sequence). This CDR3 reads CASSFTTGGGTEAFF. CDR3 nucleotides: TGTGCCAGCAGTTTCACAACAGGGGGCGGGACTGAAGCTTTCTTT.

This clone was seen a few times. The CDR3 region is CASSSRQNTEAFF. The CDR3 nucleotides read TGTGCCAGCAGCTCACGACAGAACACTGAAGCTTTCTTT. This chain links TRBV7-2 with TRBJ1-1; no definite D call. The germline CDR1 and CDR2 sequences are SGHTA and FQGNSA. Trimming shortened V by 4 bases and J by 1 base, and 7 bases separated the two germline ends. The CDR3 has 13 amino acids.

CDR3 in amino acids: CASSLAGANVLTF. The CDR3 DNA reads as TGTGCCAGCAGTTTGGCCGGGGCCAACGTCCTGACTTTC. The chain has TRBV28 and TRBJ2-6; D uncertain. Germline assignment: CDR1 MDHEN and CDR2 SYDVKM. The CDR3 covers 13 residues. V lost 3 bases and J lost 4, with 4 bases in between.